Shown below are 24 T cell receptor beta chains from a single sample sequenced in a study of Ad26.COV2.S vaccination and SARS-CoV-2 variants. Treatment in this sample: around 19 received Ad26.COV2.S at low or high dose, single or two shots; 5 received placebo; per-sample allocation not given. Specimens were obtained on day 63 following the first vaccine or placebo injection. TCRdb keeps only in-frame clones here, not all; method: immunoSEQ multiplex PCR. The sample consists of hundreds of thousands of clones, about 83% of them appearing once. Sequenced here: peripheral blood, sampled in a trial of Ad26.COV2.S vaccine versus placebo. All receptors derive from a person aged 18 to 59 who received the Ad26.COV2.S COVID-19 vaccine or a placebo.

This clone was detected once. The chain couples TRBV3-1 (or the pseudogene TRBV3-2) to TRBJ2-2, with D unclear. This CDR3 has 16 residues. Trimming took 1 base from V and 1 from J, leaving 10 bases between them. Looked up from germline, CDR1 is LGHDT and CDR2 is YNNKEL (reference sequence). Here the CDR3 reads CASSQALTLNTGELFF. The CDR3 region has the DNA TGTGCCAGCAGCCAAGCCCTTACTTTGAACACCGGGGAGCTGTTTTTT.

The chain carries TRBV10-3 and TRBJ2-5; 8 nucleotides match TRBD1. CDR1 and CDR2 from the germline V gene are ENHRY and SYGVKD. V trimming: 6 bases; J trimming: 3 bases; junction bases outside the gene matches: 3. The CDR3 is made up of 13 amino acids. Here the CDR3 DNA reads TGTGCCATCAGAGGACAGGGTGAAGAGACCCAGTACTTC. Its translation is CAIRGQGEETQYF.

J is TRBJ2-5 and V is TRBV6-2 or TRBV6-3; 7 bases line up with TRBD1. Germline-derived CDR1 and CDR2 are MNHEY and SVGEGT. The CDR3 totals 16 residues. V trimming: 2 bases; J trimming: 5 bases; junction bases outside the gene matches: 11. This chain's CDR3 is CASSYGTGSRGETQYF. CDR3 nucleotide sequence: TGTGCCAGCAGTTACGGAACGGGCAGCAGGGGGGAGACCCAGTACTTC.

The chain carries TRBV27 and TRBJ2-3; no reliable D call. This CDR3 region has 14 residues. The V end lost 2 bases, the J end lost 2 bases, and 8 bases lay between the germline ends. Germline V lookup: CDR1 MNHEY, CDR2 SMNVEV (reference sequence). CDR3 sequence: CASSLRIPTDTQYF. In DNA, the CDR3 is TGTGCCAGCAGTTTACGGATCCCCACAGATACGCAGTATTTT.

The chain recombines TRBV18 with TRBJ2-1, with no clear D. Trimming cost V 3 bases and J 9 bases, with 15 bases left between them. The CDR3 extends over 14 amino acids. Germline values: CDR1 KGHSH, CDR2 LQKENI. The CDR3 DNA is TGTGCCAGCTCACCGCCGACCTCTCCCAGTGAGCAGTTCTTC. This codes for CASSPPTSPSEQFF.

The chain recombines TRBV6-1 with TRBJ2-6, with D perhaps matching TRBD1 (6 bases). The CDR3 totals 16 residues. Looked up from germline, CDR1 is MNHNS and CDR2 is SASEGT. V was cut by 3 bases and J by 2 bases, with 11 bases left in between. The CDR3, as DNA: TGTGCCAGCAGTGAGTTTTCAGGGGCTGGGGCCAACGTCCTGACTTTC. Translating gives CASSEFSGAGANVLTF.

This sequence joins TRBV27 and TRBJ1-1, with a possible D match to TRBD1 (6 bases). Trimming stripped 5 bases from V and 7 bases from J, with 14 bases between. CDR3 size: 13 residues. Looked up from germline, CDR1 is MNHEY and CDR2 is SMNVEV (reference sequence). The chain's CDR3 is CASSRQVLGEAFF. CDR3 nucleotides: TGTGCCAGCAGTAGACAGGTCCTAGGTGAAGCTTTCTTT.

The rearrangement joins TRBV14 to TRBJ1-1, with TRBD1 identical over 7 bases. The CDR3 totals 15 residues. The V gene end was trimmed by 1 base and the J gene end by 6 bases; junction bases not matched to a gene: 8. Germline V gene lookup returns CDR1 SGHDN and CDR2 FVKESK. The CDR3 DNA reads TGTGCCAGCAGCCAAGTCGGGACAGCCGAGGCTGAAGCTTTCTTT. The encoded protein is CASSQVGTAEAEAFF.

There are a few counts of this clone. The chain carries TRBV11-1 and TRBJ1-1; 8 nucleotides agree with TRBD1. This CDR3 comprises 16 residues. After removal of 1 base from V and 1 base from J, the junction contained 5 bases not matched to a gene. CDR1 is SGHAT, CDR2 FQDESV, per germline (reference sequence). The CDR3 sequence: CASSLERTGRNTEAFF. As DNA, the CDR3 is TGTGCCAGCAGCTTAGAGAGGACAGGGCGGAACACTGAAGCTTTCTTT. Variable domain in full (rest from reference TRBV11-1 and TRBJ1-1): EAEVAQSPRYKITEKSQAVAFWCDPISGHATLYWYRQILGQGPELLVQFQDESVVDDSQLPKDRFSAERLKGVDSTLKIQPAELGDSAMYLCASSLERTGRNTEAFFGQGTRLTVV.

This chain links TRBV13 with TRBJ2-3; 8 bases are shared with TRBD2. Germline-derived CDR1 and CDR2 are PRHDT and FYEKMQ (reference sequence). The length of the CDR3 is 14 residues. V was clipped by 5 bases and J by 1 base; unmatched bases: 2. The CDR3 loop is CASSRAGGTDTQYF. The CDR3 DNA reads TGTGCCAGCAGCCGAGCGGGAGGCACAGATACGCAGTATTTT. The full variable domain, its missing parts supplied by reference TRBV13 and TRBJ2-3, is AAGVIQSPRHLIKEKRETATLKCYPIPRHDTVYWYQQGPGQDPQFLISFYEKMQSDKGSIPDRFSAQQFSDYHSELNMSSLELGDSALYFCASSRAGGTDTQYFGPGTRLTVL.

This clone was picked up a small number of times. This sequence joins TRBV6-5 and TRBJ2-7; 9 positions match TRBD1. This CDR3 is built from 13 residues. V shed 5 bases, J shed 4 bases, and the junction held 3 bases outside the gene matches. Looked up from germline, CDR1 is MNHEY and CDR2 is SVGAGI. The CDR3 protein is CASSTGTGYEQYF. CDR3 bases: TGTGCCAGCAGTACCGGGACAGGGTACGAGCAGTACTTC.

V and J are TRBV18 and TRBJ1-5; D is undetermined. V was cut by 2 bases and J by 3 bases, with 14 bases left in between. This CDR3 comprises 16 residues. The germline gives CDR1 KGHSH, CDR2 LQKENI. CDR3 coding DNA: TGTGCCAGCTCACCAACTTTCTTGCGGATCAATCAGCCCCAGCATTTT. It yields the protein CASSPTFLRINQPQHF.

This rearrangement joins TRBV7-9 to TRBJ2-7; D unresolved. The germline gives CDR1 SEHNR, CDR2 FQNEAQ (reference sequence). V gave up 5 bases and J gave up 2 bases, with 13 bases separating them. This CDR3 spans 14 amino acids. The CDR3 region is CASSPRSGPYEQYF. CDR3 coding DNA: TGTGCCAGCAGCCCTCGATCCGGGCCCTACGAGCAGTACTTC.

The chain employs TRBV12-5 and TRBJ1-2, with 10 bases identical to TRBD1. Germline CDR1 reads LGHNT; CDR2 reads FRNRAP. This CDR3 is built from 14 residues. Trimming at V came to 1 base and at J to 7 bases, leaving 3 bases not matched to a gene. CDR3: CASGLGQGAGGYTF. The DNA for the CDR3 is TGTGCTAGTGGTTTGGGACAGGGGGCTGGTGGCTACACCTTC.

The V call is TRBV3-1 (or the pseudogene TRBV3-2), the J call TRBJ2-7, with D uncertain. V dropped 4 bases and J dropped 2 bases, with 18 bases sitting between them. Germline loops: CDR1 LGHDT, CDR2 YNNKEL (reference sequence). This CDR3 comprises 16 residues. Here the CDR3 DNA reads TGTGCCAGCAGCCGGACCGGGCCTCCGAGGACCTACGAGCAGTACTTC. Its protein product is CASSRTGPPRTYEQYF.

This clone came up a few times. The chain couples TRBV11-2 to TRBJ1-2; D is unclear. The V end lost 0 bases, the J end lost 4 bases, and 6 bases lay between the germline ends. This CDR3 has 13 residues. Germline V gene lookup returns CDR1 SGHAT and CDR2 FQNNGV. CDR3 sequence: CASSLEGFYGYTF. In DNA form, the CDR3 reads TGTGCCAGCAGCTTAGAAGGGTTCTATGGCTACACCTTC.

The chain joins TRBV7-3 to TRBJ2-7, with D uncertain. The CDR3 is 13 residues long. The germline CDR1 and CDR2 sequences are SGHTA and FQGTGA. V was shortened by 5 bases and J by 7 bases, with 15 bases between the two germline ends. CDR3 protein: CASSLNSRWEQYF. The CDR3 DNA reads TGTGCCAGCAGCCTTAATTCCAGGTGGGAGCAGTACTTC.

This clone was counted a single time. This chain links TRBV9 with TRBJ1-4, with D uncertain. CDR1 is SGDLS and CDR2 is YYNGEE in the germline V gene. V gave up 1 base and J gave up 10 bases, with 11 bases separating them. The CDR3 runs to 13 residues. The CDR3 protein is CASSVLIDGKLFF. The CDR3, as DNA: TGTGCCAGCAGCGTATTAATAGACGGAAAACTGTTTTTT.

The rearrangement joins TRBV5-4 to TRBJ2-7, with a weak D call TRBD1 (6 bases). The CDR3 covers 13 residues. Germline V lookup: CDR1 SGHNT, CDR2 YYREEE (reference sequence). The V and J ends lost 0 bases and 4 bases respectively, with 8 bases between them. The CDR3 DNA reads TGTGCCAGCAGCTTGGGGACAGTATACGAGCAGTACTTC. Protein sequence: CASSLGTVYEQYF.

The V and J genes are TRBV30 and TRBJ1-6, with TRBD1 matching 12 bases. Per germline, CDR1 GTSNPN and CDR2 SVGIG (reference sequence). The CDR3 extends over 14 amino acids. With 4 bases clipped from V and 9 bases from J, the junction kept 4 bases outside the gene matches. The CDR3 DNA reads TGTGCCTGGACTGGGGACAGGGGGCTTTCACCCCTCCACTTT. Protein: CAWTGDRGLSPLHF.

The chain links TRBV12-5 to TRBJ2-7; TRBD1 aligns across 8 bases. The V gene's germline CDR1 is LGHNT and CDR2 FRNRAP. This CDR3 region has 13 residues. J gave up 2 bases and V 5 bases, and 2 bases lay outside the gene matches. CDR3 coding DNA: TGTGCTAGTGGTCGGGACAGGACCTACGAGCAGTACTTC. This sequence encodes CASGRDRTYEQYF.

The J gene is TRBJ2-1, the V gene TRBV7-9; 7 bases map to TRBD2. V trimming: 8 bases; J trimming: 10 bases; junction bases outside the gene matches: 17. This CDR3 has 15 residues. Germline CDR1 and CDR2: SEHNR and FQNEAQ (reference sequence). CDR3 region: CASPPATSSGGEQFF. The CDR3, as DNA: TGTGCCAGCCCCCCGGCGACTAGCTCTGGGGGGGAGCAGTTCTTC.

This clone showed up just a few times. CDR3 sequence (DNA): TGCAGCTTCTCGGACTCTGCCCTAGGGCCCAAAAACATTCAGTACTTC. This translates into CSFSDSALGPKNIQYF. The J gene is TRBJ2-4, the V gene TRBV29-1; TRBD2 might be the D (5 bases). This CDR3 region has 16 residues. Trimming pared 8 bases from V and 2 bases from J, leaving 22 bases between. Per the germline V gene, CDR1 is SQVTM and CDR2 is ANQGSEA.

The chain employs TRBV5-1 and TRBJ1-4; TRBD1 aligns across 12 bases. The CDR3 is made up of 15 amino acids. V shed 4 bases and J 7 bases; nucleotides not matched to a gene: 5. Germline loops: CDR1 SGHRS, CDR2 YFSETQ. The CDR3 sequence is CASSTRDRGREKLFF. The CDR3 bases are TGCGCCAGCAGCACCAGGGACAGGGGGCGTGAAAAACTGTTTTTT.